The 13 T cell receptor beta chains listed next were all sequenced from one sample in a study of blood T cell repertoires in COVID-19. The data were produced by immunoSEQ multiplex PCR, yet TCRdb's version contains in-frame clones alone and is incomplete. The data contain about 300,000 clones, approximately 88% of them singletons. Sample: PBMCs or T cells enriched from blood (not recorded which). Receptors originate from a man aged 60 to 69 who had recovered from COVID-19.

The chain is built from TRBV5-1 and TRBJ2-7; 11 bases fit TRBD2. The CDR3 is 16 residues long. Unmatched junction bases numbered 12, after V lost 4 bases and J lost 6 bases. Germline CDR1 reads SGHRS; CDR2 reads YFSETQ. This chain's CDR3 is CASSRGVAGGPFEQYF. DNA for the CDR3: TGCGCCAGCAGCCGCGGGGTAGCGGGAGGGCCCTTCGAGCAGTACTTC.

This clone was seen only once. CDR3 bases: TGTGCCAGTAGTACTCTAGACTTACAGGGAGCCAATCAGCCCCAGCATTTT. It encodes CASSTLDLQGANQPQHF. The genes are TRBV19 and TRBJ1-5; perhaps TRBD1 as D (6 bases). CDR1 and CDR2 (germline): LNHDA, SQIVND (reference sequence). The length of the CDR3 is 17 residues. The V and J ends lost 4 bases and 3 bases respectively, with 19 bases between them.

The chain joins TRBV5-1 to TRBJ1-1; a possible D gene is TRBD1 (5 bases). This CDR3 region has 14 residues. Trimming stripped 4 bases from V and 0 bases from J, with 10 bases between. Germline V lookup: CDR1 SGHRS, CDR2 YFSETQ. The CDR3 region has the DNA TGCGCCAGCAGCGCTCAGACAGTGAACACTGAAGCTTTCTTT. Protein product: CASSAQTVNTEAFF.

This clone occurred once. The gene calls are TRBV7-3 and TRBJ2-1, with 15 bases matching TRBD2. Germline V CDR1 and CDR2: SGHTA, FQGTGA. The trim removed 4 bases at V and 1 base at J, leaving 11 bases unmatched. This CDR3 has 20 residues. CDR3 DNA sequence: TGTGCCAGCAGCTCCCCCAGGACTAGCGGGAGGGCCGGGTCCTACAATGAGCAGTTCTTC. It codes for CASSSPRTSGRAGSYNEQFF.

V usage is TRBV19 and J usage is TRBJ1-2, with unresolved D. The CDR3 contains 15 residues. From germline, CDR1 is LNHDA and CDR2 SQIVND (reference sequence). Trimming stripped 7 bases from V and 2 bases from J, with 17 bases between. The CDR3 DNA reads as TGTGCCAGTACCCCTGACACCCGCGGGAACTATGGCTACACCTTC. It translates to CASTPDTRGNYGYTF.

This chain links TRBV3-1 (or the pseudogene TRBV3-2) with TRBJ1-1, with no clear D. This CDR3 comprises 13 residues. V was pared by 4 bases and J by 5 bases, with 11 bases between. Germline CDR1 LGHDT, CDR2 YNNKEL (reference sequence). The CDR3 reads CASSPGGVTEAFF. CDR3 DNA sequence: TGTGCCAGCAGCCCCGGCGGGGTGACTGAAGCTTTCTTT.

The V gene is TRBV5-4, the J gene TRBJ2-3; D might be TRBD2 (6 bases). Germline V gene data show CDR1 as SGHNT and CDR2 as YYREEE (reference sequence). V was clipped by 5 bases and J by 4 bases, with 11 bases between them. CDR3 length: 13 residues. In DNA, the CDR3 is TGTGCCAGCAGTAGCGTAGCGGCAGATACGCAGTATTTT. It codes for CASSSVAADTQYF.

The chain uses TRBV29-1 and TRBJ1-1; D uncertain. V was cut by 3 bases and J by 10 bases, with 15 bases left in between. The CDR3 totals 12 residues. CDR1 SQVTM and CDR2 ANQGSEA come from the germline V gene. CDR3: CSVEGPESRAFF. Here the CDR3 DNA reads TGCAGCGTTGAGGGCCCCGAGTCGCGAGCTTTCTTT.

This clone has a single count. This sample includes further DNA sequences coding for the same CDR3. This chain joins TRBV7-9 and TRBJ2-2, with D hard to call. The length of the CDR3 is 14 residues. Germline V lookup: CDR1 SEHNR, CDR2 FQNEAQ (reference sequence). V was clipped by 3 bases and J by 3 bases, with 8 bases between them. CDR3 loop: CASSLAVHTGELFF. For the CDR3, the DNA is TGTGCCAGCAGCTTGGCGGTACACACCGGGGAGCTGTTTTTT.

V gene TRBV28 combines with J gene TRBJ1-3, with TRBD1 identical over 7 bases. Germline V CDR1 and CDR2: MDHEN, SYDVKM. V gave up 5 bases and J gave up 3 bases; unmatched junction bases: 13. The CDR3 is made up of 17 amino acids. The CDR3 nucleotides are TGTGCCAGCAGTCGTCCCATCGACAGGGATCTTGGAAACACCATATATTTT. It translates to CASSRPIDRDLGNTIYF.

V usage is TRBV12-5 and J usage is TRBJ1-2; the match to TRBD1 covers 7 bases. Germline CDR1 LGHNT, CDR2 FRNRAP. V shed 5 bases and J 10 bases; nucleotides not matched to a gene: 4. The CDR3 consists of 11 residues. The CDR3 spells CASGTDRIYTF. The DNA for the CDR3 is TGTGCTAGTGGTACGGACAGGATCTACACCTTC.

This clone came up a few times. This sequence joins TRBV5-5 and TRBJ2-3; D perhaps matches TRBD2 (6 bases). The ends were cut back, 4 bases at V and 3 bases at J, with 15 bases in the middle. The CDR3 runs to 15 residues. Germline CDR1 and CDR2: SGHKS and YYEKEE (reference sequence). The CDR3 is CASSPGAFMTDTQYF. Here the CDR3 DNA reads TGTGCCAGCAGCCCGGGAGCTTTTATGACAGATACGCAGTATTTT.

The CDR3 here is CASSLTGGNEQFF. CDR3 nucleotide sequence: TGTGCCAGCAGCTTAACAGGTGGGAATGAGCAGTTCTTC. The chain has TRBV11-3 and TRBJ2-1; possible D gene TRBD1, 5 bases. CDR1 and CDR2 from the germline V gene are SGHNT and YENEEA. Trimming left V 2 bases short and J 7 bases short, with 9 bases between. The CDR3 has 13 amino acids.